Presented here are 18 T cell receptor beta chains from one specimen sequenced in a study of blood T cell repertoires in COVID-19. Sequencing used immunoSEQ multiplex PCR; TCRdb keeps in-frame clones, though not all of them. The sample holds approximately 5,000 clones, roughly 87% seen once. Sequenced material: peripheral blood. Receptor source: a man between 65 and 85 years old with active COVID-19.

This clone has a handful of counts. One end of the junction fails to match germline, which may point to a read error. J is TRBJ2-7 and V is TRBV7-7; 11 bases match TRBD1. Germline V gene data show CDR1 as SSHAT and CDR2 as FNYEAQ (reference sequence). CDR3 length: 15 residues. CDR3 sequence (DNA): TGTGCTAGCAGCCAGGGACAGGGGGGAGGCTACGAGCAGTACTTC. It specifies CASSQGQGGGYEQYF.

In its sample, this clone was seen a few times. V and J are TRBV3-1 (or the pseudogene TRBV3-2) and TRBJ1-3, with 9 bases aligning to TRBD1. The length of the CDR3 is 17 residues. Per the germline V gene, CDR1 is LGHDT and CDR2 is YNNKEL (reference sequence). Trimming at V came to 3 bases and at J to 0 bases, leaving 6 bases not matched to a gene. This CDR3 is CASSHRRDRASGNTIYF. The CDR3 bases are TGTGCCAGCAGCCATCGCCGGGACAGGGCCTCTGGAAACACCATATATTTT.

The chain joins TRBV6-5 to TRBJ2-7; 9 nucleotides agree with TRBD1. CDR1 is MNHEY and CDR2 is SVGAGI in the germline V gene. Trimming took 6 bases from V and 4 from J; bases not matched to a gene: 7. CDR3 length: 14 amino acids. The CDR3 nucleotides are TGTGCCAGCAGACCCGGGACAGGGAATTACGAGCAGTACTTC. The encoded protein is CASRPGTGNYEQYF.

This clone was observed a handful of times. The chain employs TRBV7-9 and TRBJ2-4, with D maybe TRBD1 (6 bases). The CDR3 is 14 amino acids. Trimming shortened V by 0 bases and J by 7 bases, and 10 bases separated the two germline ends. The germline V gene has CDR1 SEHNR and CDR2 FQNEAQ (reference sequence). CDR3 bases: TGTGCCAGCAGCTTAGCCCAGGGGACGAACATTCAGTACTTC. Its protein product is CASSLAQGTNIQYF.

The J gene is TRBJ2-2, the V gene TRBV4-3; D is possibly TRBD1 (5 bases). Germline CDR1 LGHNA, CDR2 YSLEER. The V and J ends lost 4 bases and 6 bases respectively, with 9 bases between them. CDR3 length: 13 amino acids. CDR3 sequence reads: CASSLEGAGELFF. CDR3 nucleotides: TGCGCCAGCAGCCTCGAAGGGGCCGGGGAGCTGTTTTTT.

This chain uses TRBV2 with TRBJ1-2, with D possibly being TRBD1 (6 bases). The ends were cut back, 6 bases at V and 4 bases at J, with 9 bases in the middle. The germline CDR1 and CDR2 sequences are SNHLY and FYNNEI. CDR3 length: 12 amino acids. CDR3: CASSTGFYGYTF. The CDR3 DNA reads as TGTGCCAGCAGCACAGGGTTCTATGGCTACACCTTC.

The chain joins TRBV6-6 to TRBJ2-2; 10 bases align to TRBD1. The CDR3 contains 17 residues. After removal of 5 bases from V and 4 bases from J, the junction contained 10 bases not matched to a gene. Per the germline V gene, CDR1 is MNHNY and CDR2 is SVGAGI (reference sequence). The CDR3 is CASSLPGQGGTTGELFF. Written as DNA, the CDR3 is TGTGCCAGCAGTCTACCAGGACAGGGGGGTACCACCGGGGAGCTGTTTTTT.

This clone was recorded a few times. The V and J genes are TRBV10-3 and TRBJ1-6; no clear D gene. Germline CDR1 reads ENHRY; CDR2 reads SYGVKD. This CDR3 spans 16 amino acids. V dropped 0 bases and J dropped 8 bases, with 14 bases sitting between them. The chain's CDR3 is CAISESGRALDSPLHF. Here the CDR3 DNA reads TGTGCCATCAGTGAGTCCGGGCGGGCCCTTGATTCACCCCTCCACTTT.

CDR3 sequence (DNA): TGCAGCGCCCAAACTACAGGGGGCCTCGGGAATGAGCAGTTCTTC. This codes for CSAQTTGGLGNEQFF. The J gene is TRBJ2-1, the V gene TRBV29-1; 9 bases are a match to TRBD1. The CDR3 is 15 amino acids. Germline CDR1 SQVTM, CDR2 ANQGSEA. With V trimmed by 7 bases and J by 7 bases, 14 bases remained unmatched.

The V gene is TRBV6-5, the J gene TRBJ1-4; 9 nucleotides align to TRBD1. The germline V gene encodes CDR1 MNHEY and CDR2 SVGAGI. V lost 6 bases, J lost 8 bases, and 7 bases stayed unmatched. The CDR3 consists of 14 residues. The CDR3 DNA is TGTGCCAGCAGAGGGACAGGGTTTTACGAAAAACTGTTTTTT. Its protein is CASRGTGFYEKLFF.

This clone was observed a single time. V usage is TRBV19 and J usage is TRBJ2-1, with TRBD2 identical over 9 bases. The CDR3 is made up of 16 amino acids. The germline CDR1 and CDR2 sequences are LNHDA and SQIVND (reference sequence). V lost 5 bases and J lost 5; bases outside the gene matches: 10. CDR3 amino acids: CASSGEGSSGDNEQFF. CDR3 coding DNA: TGTGCCAGTAGTGGGGAGGGGTCTAGCGGGGACAATGAGCAGTTCTTC.

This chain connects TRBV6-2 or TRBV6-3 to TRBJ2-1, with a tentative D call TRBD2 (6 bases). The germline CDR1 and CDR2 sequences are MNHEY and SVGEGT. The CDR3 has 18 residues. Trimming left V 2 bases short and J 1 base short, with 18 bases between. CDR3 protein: CASSYPYGAGNSYNEQFF. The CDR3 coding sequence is TGTGCCAGCAGTTACCCATACGGGGCGGGGAATTCCTACAATGAGCAGTTCTTC.

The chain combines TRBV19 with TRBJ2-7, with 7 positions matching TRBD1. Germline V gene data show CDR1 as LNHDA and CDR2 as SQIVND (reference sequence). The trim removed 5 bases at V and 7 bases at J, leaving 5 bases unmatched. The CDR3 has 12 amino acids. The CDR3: CASSVTGEEQYF. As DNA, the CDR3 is TGTGCCAGTAGTGTTACAGGGGAAGAGCAGTACTTC.

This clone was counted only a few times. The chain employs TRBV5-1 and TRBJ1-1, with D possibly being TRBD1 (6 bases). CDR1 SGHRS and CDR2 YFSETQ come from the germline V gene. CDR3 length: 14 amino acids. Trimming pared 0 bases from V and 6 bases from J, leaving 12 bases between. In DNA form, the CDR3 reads TGCGCCAGCAGCTTGGAACAGGGAAGCTCTGAAGCTTTCTTT. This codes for CASSLEQGSSEAFF.

Written as DNA, the CDR3 is TGTGCCAGCAGTTACTCGTACAGACACATCTTTGAGCAGTACTTC. Its translation: CASSYSYRHIFEQYF. The chain carries TRBV6-5 and TRBJ2-7; no firm D call. The CDR3 sequence is 15 residues long. CDR1 is MNHEY, CDR2 SVGAGI, per germline. The V and J ends lost 0 bases and 7 bases respectively, with 16 bases between them.

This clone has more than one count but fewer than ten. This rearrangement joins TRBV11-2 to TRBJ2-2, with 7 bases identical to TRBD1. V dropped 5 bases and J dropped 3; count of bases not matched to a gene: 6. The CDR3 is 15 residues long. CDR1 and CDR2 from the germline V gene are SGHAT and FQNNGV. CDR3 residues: CASSKRQGHTGELFF. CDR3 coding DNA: TGTGCCAGCAGCAAAAGACAGGGTCACACCGGGGAGCTGTTTTTT. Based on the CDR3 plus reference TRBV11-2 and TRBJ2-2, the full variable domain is EAGVAQSPRYKIIEKRQSVAFWCNPISGHATLYWYQQILGQGPKLLIQFQNNGVVDDSQLPKDRFSAERLKGVDSTLKIQPAKLEDSAVYLCASSKRQGHTGELFFGEGSRLTVL.

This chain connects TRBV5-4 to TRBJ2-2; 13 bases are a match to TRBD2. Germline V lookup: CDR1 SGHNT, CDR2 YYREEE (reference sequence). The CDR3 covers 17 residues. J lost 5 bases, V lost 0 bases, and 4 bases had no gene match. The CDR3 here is CASSLGLAGGGTGELFF. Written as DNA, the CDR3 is TGTGCCAGCAGCTTGGGACTAGCGGGGGGAGGTACCGGGGAGCTGTTTTTT.

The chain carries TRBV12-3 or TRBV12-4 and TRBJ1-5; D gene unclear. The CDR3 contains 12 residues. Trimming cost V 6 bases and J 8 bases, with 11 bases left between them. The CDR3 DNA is TGTGCCAGCAGCTTGACTGTCGAGCCCCAGCATTTT. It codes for CASSLTVEPQHF.